This T cell receptor beta chain was observed in a study of beta chain features in type 1 diabetes. Every participating donor gave one draw, a heparinised blood sample averaging about 100 mL. Each of the CD4+ naive, central memory, regulatory and stem cell-like memory populations was sorted via CD45RO/CCR7/CD25/CD127/CD95/CD27. In this sample, this clone turned up a few times. The V gene end was trimmed by 4 bases and the J gene end by 6 bases; junction bases not matched to a gene: 16. This CDR3 spans 19 amino acids. Germline V gives CDR1 MGHRA, CDR2 YSYEKL. Expressed TCRB transcripts were sequenced, since all the RNA that had been isolated was reverse transcribed. The method was immunoSEQ multiplex PCR; TCRdb's version includes in-frame clones alone and lacks a portion of them. The data show hundreds of thousands of clones, 15% to 18% seen once.

The source material was naive CD4+ T cells from blood. The chain links TRBV4-1 to TRBJ2-2, with TRBD2 matching 11 bases. The source is a man between 18 and 35 years old in good health. The CDR3 sequence: CASSLRVPFDSGRAGELFF. CDR3 coding DNA: TGCGCCAGCAGCCTCAGAGTCCCCTTTGATAGCGGGAGGGCCGGGGAGCTGTTTTTT.